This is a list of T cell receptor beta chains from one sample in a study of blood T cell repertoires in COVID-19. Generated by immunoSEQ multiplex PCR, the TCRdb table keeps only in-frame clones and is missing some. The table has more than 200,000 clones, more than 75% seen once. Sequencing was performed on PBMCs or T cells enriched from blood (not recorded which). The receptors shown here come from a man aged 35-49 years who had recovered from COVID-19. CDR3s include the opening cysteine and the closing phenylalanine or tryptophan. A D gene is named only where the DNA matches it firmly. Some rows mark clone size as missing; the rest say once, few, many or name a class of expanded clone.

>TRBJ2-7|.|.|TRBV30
TGTGCCTGGAGAGTGGGCCACTACGAGCAGTACTTC
CAWRVGHYEQYF
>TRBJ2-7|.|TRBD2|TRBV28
TGTGCCAGCAGGTCTAGCGGGAGCAGGTACGAGCAGTACTTC
CASRSSGSRYEQYF
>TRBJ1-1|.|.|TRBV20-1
TGCAGTGCTAGTGAGACAGGAAGGACTGAAGCTTTCTTT
CSASETGRTEAFF
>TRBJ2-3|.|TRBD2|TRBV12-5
TGTGCTAGTGGTTTGGGGACTAGCGGATCCACTAGCACAGATACGCAGTATTTT
CASGLGTSGSTSTDTQYF
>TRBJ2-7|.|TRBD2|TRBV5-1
TGCGCCAGCAGCAAGGGACTAGCGGCACCCTACGAGCAGTACTTC
CASSKGLAAPYEQYF
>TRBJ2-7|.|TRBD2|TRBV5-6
TGTGCCAGCAGTCTAGGGACTATGGGCGAGCAGTACTTC
CASSLGTMGEQYF
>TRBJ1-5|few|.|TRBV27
TGTGCCAGCAGTTTTGGGTACGGGAGTATTCAGCCCCAGCATTTT
CASSFGYGSIQPQHF
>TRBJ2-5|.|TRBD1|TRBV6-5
TGTGCCAGCAAAAGGGACAGGGAGCACCAAGAGACCCAGTACTTC
CASKRDREHQETQYF
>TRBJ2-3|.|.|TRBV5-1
TGCGCCAGCAGCGCAGGGTATCGCGCAGATACGCAGTATTTT
CASSAGYRADTQYF
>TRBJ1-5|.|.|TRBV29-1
TGCAGCGGCCAAACAGGGTTGGGTCAGCCCCAGCATTTT
CSGQTGLGQPQHF
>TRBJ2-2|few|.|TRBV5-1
TGCGCCAGCAGCTTGGCAGTAAACACCGGGGAGCTGTTTTTT
CASSLAVNTGELFF
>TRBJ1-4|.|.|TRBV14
TGTGCCAGCAGCCAAGATGGCGGGATTAATGAAAAACTGTTTTTT
CASSQDGGINEKLFF
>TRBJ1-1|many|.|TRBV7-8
TGTGCCAGCAGCTTAGGTACAGGCTGGCAAAGCACTGAAGCTTTCTTT
CASSLGTGWQSTEAFF
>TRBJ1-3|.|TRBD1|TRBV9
TGTGCCAGCAGCGTGACAGGGTCTGGAAACACCATATATTTT
CASSVTGSGNTIYF
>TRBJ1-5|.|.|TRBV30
TGTGCCTGGAGTAAAGAAGGACTAGTAAGGATGCCCCAGCATTTT
CAWSKEGLVRMPQHF
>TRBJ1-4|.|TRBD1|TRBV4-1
TGCGCCAGCAGCCAGACAGGGCTGGCTAATGAAAAACTGTTTTTT
CASSQTGLANEKLFF
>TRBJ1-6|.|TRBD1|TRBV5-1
TGCGCCAGCAGCTTTACAGGGGATAATTCACCCCTCCACTTT
CASSFTGDNSPLHF
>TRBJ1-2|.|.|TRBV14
TGTGCCAGCAGCCAAGACCTTCAGGCGGGGAGGGGCTACACCTTC
CASSQDLQAGRGYTF
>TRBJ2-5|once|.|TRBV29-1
TGCAGCGGTTTTCTAGGGGGTTGGCAAGAGACCCAGTACTTC
CSGFLGGWQETQYF
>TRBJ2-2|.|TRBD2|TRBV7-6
TGTGCCAGCAGCTTAGGTAGCGGGGGGGCCAGCACCGGGGAGCTGTTTTTT
CASSLGSGGASTGELFF
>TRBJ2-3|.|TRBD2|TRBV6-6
TGTGCCAGCAGTTACTCACCGGGTCCACGGGAGGGGCAGTATTTT
CASSYSPGPREGQYF
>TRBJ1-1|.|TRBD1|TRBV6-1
TGTGCCAGCAGTGAACTGACAGGGAGTATCACTGAAGCTTTCTTT
CASSELTGSITEAFF
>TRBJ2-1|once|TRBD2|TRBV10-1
TGCGCCAGCAGTTGGACTAGCGGGGCCGACAATGAGCAGTTCTTC
CASSWTSGADNEQFF
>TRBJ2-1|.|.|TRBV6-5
TGTGCCAGCACCGGCGGATACAATGAGCAGTTCTTC
CASTGGYNEQFF
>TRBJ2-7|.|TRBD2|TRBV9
TGTGCCAGCAGCGTAGCCGCTAGCGGGGGCTACGAGCAGTACTTC
CASSVAASGGYEQYF
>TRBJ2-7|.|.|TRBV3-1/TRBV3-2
TGTGCCAGCAGCCAGAGTCTAGCCTCCTACGAGCAGTACTTC
CASSQSLASYEQYF
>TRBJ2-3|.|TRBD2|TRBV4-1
TGCGCCAGCAGCCAACCACTTTTGGCGGGAGCCACAGATACGCAGTATTTT
CASSQPLLAGATDTQYF
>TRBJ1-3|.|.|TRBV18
TGTGCCAGCTCACCACCGATGGCCGTCCGAAACACCATATATTTT
CASSPPMAVRNTIYF
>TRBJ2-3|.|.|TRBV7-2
TGTGCCAGCAGCTCCGGACTAAGCCCAGATACGCAGTATTTT
CASSSGLSPDTQYF
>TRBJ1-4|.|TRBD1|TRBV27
TGTGCCAGCAGGACAGGGGGAATTGAAAAACTGTTTTTT
CASRTGGIEKLFF
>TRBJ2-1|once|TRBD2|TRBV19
TGTGCCAGTAGCCGCCGGGGGGGGACTAGGGGCTACAATGAGCAGTTCTTC
CASSRRGGTRGYNEQFF
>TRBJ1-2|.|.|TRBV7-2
TGTGCCAGCAGCTTAGTTATGTCTAACTATGGCTACACCTTC
CASSLVMSNYGYTF
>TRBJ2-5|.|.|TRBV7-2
TGTGCCAGCAGCTTAGGTGGCAGTCAAGAGACCCAGTACTTC
CASSLGGSQETQYF
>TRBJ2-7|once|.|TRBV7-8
TGTGCCAGCAGCTTACAGGGGGGATCCTACGAGCAGTACTTC
CASSLQGGSYEQYF
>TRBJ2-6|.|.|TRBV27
TGTGCCAGCAGTTTATTCCGCTCTGGGGCCAACGTCCTGACTTTC
CASSLFRSGANVLTF
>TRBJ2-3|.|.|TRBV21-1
TGTGCCAGCAGCAAAGCTAGGGACATAGCGGGAGTATGGGATACGCAGTATTTT
CASSKARDIAGVWDTQYF
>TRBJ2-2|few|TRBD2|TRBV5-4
TGTGCCTACCTAGCGGGAGACCTCACCGGGGAGCTGTTTTTT
CAYLAGDLTGELFF
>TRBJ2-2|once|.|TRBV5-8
TGTGCCAGCCCGGACTACAATAACACCGGGGAGCTGTTTTTT
CASPDYNNTGELFF
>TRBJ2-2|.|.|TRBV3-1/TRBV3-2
TGTGCCAGCAGCCGAGGGGGCACCGGGGAGCTGTTTTTT
CASSRGGTGELFF
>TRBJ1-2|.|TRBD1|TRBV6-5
TGTGCCAGCAGCGTACAGGGGGCCTATGGCTACACCTTC
CASSVQGAYGYTF
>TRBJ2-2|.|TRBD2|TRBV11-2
TGTGCCAGCAGCAGACTAGCGATAGGCGGGGAGCTGTTTTTT
CASSRLAIGGELFF
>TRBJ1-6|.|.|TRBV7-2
TGTGCCAGCAGCTCGGCCGCGGTCAGCCATCATTCACCCCTCCACTTT
CASSSAAVSHHSPLHF
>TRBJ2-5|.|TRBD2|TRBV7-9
TGTGCCAGCAGTGCGTTGCGGGAGGAAGGAGAGACCCAGTACTTC
CASSALREEGETQYF
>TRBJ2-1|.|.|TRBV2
TGTGCCAGCAGTGAAGGAGTCTACAATGAGCAGTTCTTC
CASSEGVYNEQFF
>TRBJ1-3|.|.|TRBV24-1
TGTGCCATACAGGACGCCCGGCGCGCCATATATTTT
CAIQDARRAIYF
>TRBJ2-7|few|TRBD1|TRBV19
TGTGCCAGTAGTACCCGGGACAGGGGGCCGGGGTCCTACGAGCAGTACTTC
CASSTRDRGPGSYEQYF
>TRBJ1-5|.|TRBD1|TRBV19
TGTGCCAGTAGTACTTGGACAGGGAACAATCAGCCCCAGCATTTT
CASSTWTGNNQPQHF
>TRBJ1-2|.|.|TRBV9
TGTGCCAGCAGCCCTGGGGGGGCTTATGGCTACACCTTC
CASSPGGAYGYTF
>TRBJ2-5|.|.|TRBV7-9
TGTGCCAGCAGCTTAGATGCCAGCCAAGAGACCCAGTACTTC
CASSLDASQETQYF
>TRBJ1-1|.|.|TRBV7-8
TGTGCCAGCAGCTTAGTTCAGATGAACACTGAAGCTTTCTTT
CASSLVQMNTEAFF
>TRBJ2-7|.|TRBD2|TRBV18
TGTGCCAGCTCACCAGACGCGGGGGTATCCTACGAGCAGTATTTC
CASSPDAGVSYEQYF
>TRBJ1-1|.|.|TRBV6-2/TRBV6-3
TGTGCCAGCAGTTACTTTCAATCGGACACTGAAGCTTTCTTT
CASSYFQSDTEAFF
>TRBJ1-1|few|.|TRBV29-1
TGCAGCGTGGGGGGGACCTTGGGTACTGAAGCTTTCTTT
CSVGGTLGTEAFF
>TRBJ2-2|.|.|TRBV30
TGTGCCTGGAGTTTGGGCCCCGAAACCGGGGAGCTGTTTTTT
CAWSLGPETGELFF
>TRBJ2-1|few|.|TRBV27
.
CASSSSTSGNYNEQFF
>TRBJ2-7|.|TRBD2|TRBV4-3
TGCGCCAGCAGCCAAGCCGGGGGGGAGGAGCAGTACTTC
CASSQAGGEEQYF
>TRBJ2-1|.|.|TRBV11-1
TGTGCCAGCAGCTTAGGGAGGGAAAATGAGCAGTTCTTC
CASSLGRENEQFF
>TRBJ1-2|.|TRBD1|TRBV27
TGTGCCAGCAGTCCGACACCGGGACAGGGGATCTATGGCTACACCTTC
CASSPTPGQGIYGYTF
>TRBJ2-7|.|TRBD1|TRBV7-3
TGTGCCAGCAGCTTAGATCCAGGGGGAGTCGACGAGCAGTACTTC
CASSLDPGGVDEQYF
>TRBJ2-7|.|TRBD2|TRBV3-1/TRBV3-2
TGTGCCAGCAGCCGGGGACTAGCGGGGGGTCTCACCCTCTACGAGCAGTACTTC
CASSRGLAGGLTLYEQYF